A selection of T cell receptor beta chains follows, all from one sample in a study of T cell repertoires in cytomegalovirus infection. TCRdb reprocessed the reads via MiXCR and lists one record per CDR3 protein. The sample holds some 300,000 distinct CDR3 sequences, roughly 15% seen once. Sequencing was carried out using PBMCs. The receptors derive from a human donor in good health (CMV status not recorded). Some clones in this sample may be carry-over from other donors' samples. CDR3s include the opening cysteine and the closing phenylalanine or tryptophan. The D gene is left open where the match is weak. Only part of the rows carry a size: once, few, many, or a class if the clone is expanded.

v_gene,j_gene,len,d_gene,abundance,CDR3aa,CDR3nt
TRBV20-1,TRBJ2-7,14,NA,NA,CSAHPSENSYEQYF,TGCAGTGCTCACCCCTCCGAGAACTCCTACGAGCAGTACTTC
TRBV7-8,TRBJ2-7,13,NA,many,CASSFSDSYEQYF,TGTGCCAGCAGCTTCTCCGACAGCTACGAGCAGTACTTC
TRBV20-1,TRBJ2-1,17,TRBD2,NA,CSARDTRTSGGVVEQFF,TGCAGTGCTAGAGATACGAGGACTAGCGGGGGGGTGGTTGAGCAGTTCTTC
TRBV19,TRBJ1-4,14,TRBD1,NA,CASSIDRGGVDRSF,TGTGCCAGTAGTATAGATCGCGGTGGGGTGGACAGGAGTTTT
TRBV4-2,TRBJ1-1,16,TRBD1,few,CASSQAGTGMNTEAFF,TGTGCCAGCAGCCAGGCCGGGACAGGAATGAACACTGAAGCTTTCTTT
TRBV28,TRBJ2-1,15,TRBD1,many,CASRTGQGAFNEQFF,TGTGCCAGCAGAACCGGACAGGGGGCGTTCAATGAGCAGTTCTTC
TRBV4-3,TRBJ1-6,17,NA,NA,CASSQGASGGFNSPLHF,TGCGCCAGCAGCCAAGGGGCTTCCGGGGGATTTAATTCACCCCTCCACTTT
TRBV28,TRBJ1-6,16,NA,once,CASSFALSGEHSPLHF,TGTGCCAGCAGTTTTGCCCTGTCGGGAGAACATTCACCCCTCCACTTT
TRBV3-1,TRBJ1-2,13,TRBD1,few,CASSQEDRHGYTF,TGTGCCAGCAGCCAAGAGGACAGGCATGGCTACACCTTC
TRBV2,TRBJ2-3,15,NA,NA,CASSEFLSRGNTQYF,TGTGCCAGCAGTGAATTTCTCTCAAGGGGGAATACGCAGTATTTT